This entry features one T cell receptor (beta chain) sequence. Which antigen it targets is not known. Qualities for individual bases were not recorded, and no much larger clone is one base off. This record belongs to a study of blood T cell repertoires in COVID-19 (dated by TCRdb to about 2020). For the wider study: Samples from collaborators originated in the United States, Italy and Spain and spanned both the acute and convalescent phases of COVID-19. HLA class I and class II types, where available, came from metadata supplied by the sample provider rather than from assay-based typing. The samples were drawn from the first 160 participants of the ongoing ImmuneRACE study and from some 1,300 subjects provided by 6 global collaborators. Subjects who had been exposed to COVID-19, were actively infected with it, or had recovered from it provided the deeply sampled blood TCRbeta repertoires that made up the dataset. A freely available public database, intended as a resource for researchers studying the immune response to SARS-CoV-2, is where the repertoires were released. The prospective study material was composed of cDNA or gDNA derived from T cells, B-cell-depleted T cells, or PBMCs. A de-identified subject ID, COVID-19 status, age in years and sex were almost always included in the sample metadata.

Points the paper makes about the study in general: How much clinical and demographic metadata was included differed by source and by participant, and the metadata was provided uncurated.

TCRbeta CDR3 regions were amplified from genomic DNA using the immunoSEQ Assay, a bias-controlled multiplex PCR. In the authors' own workflow: The number of nucleated cells in each sample was estimated from the amplification of reference gene primers within the assay. To quantify the absolute abundance of each unique TCRbeta CDR3 rearrangement, sequence reads were collapsed and filtered. For each sample, productive Simpson clonality was calculated as the square root of Simpson's diversity index over productive rearrangements. TCRdb provides this immuneACCESS table in a form limited to in-frame rearrangements. Some clones are lacking; in checked studies, under half of them reflect an unresolved V gene, and why the rest are absent is not known. V and J calls and clone size are given by that table; D and trimming were obtained from the DNA. The sample table shows about 36,000 clones, and approximately 75% are seen once. Of the sample, less than 50% falls within the top ten clones.

Collaborating institutions collected whole blood in K2EDTA tubes following their own protocols. Collaborator samples were shipped for TCRbeta analysis as frozen whole blood, isolated PBMCs, or DNA extracted from either sample type. From V the trimming removes 7 bases and from J it removes 5 bases, while the gene matches leave 10 bases of the junction unaccounted for. From the cysteine through the phenylalanine, the CDR3 covers 14 amino acids. The kept DNA is CDR3 alone, 42 bases in frame from the first base. Looking up the germline V gene yields CDR1 SGHRS and CDR2 YFSETQ. This receptor was obtained from a human donor in a cohort sampled during active or convalescent COVID-19. The donor label of this sample is uncertain. The chain employs TRBV5-1 and TRBJ2-3; TRBD1 lines up with 7 middle nucleotides. Material: peripheral blood. The CDR3 reads as follows: CASAGTERVDTQYF. The base sequence is TGCGCCAGCGCCGGGACAGAGCGTGTAGATACGCAGTATTTT.